This T cell receptor (beta chain) stems from a study of cytomegalovirus exposure and HLA in healthy donors. Study summary: As an earlier analysis found, 180 million or so T cells yielded about 120 million unique TCR beta sequences.

The V gene's germline CDR1 is SGHAT and CDR2 FQNNGV. The ends were cut back, 4 bases at V and 1 base at J, with 13 bases in the middle. There are 15 residues in the CDR3. On this clone: What it binds is not known.

Study observations and caveats: Presence/absence analyses took donor sequencing depth as roughly uniform. Most TCR sequences were rare, but some public TCRs occurred in many donors.

In the PCR, 60 Vbeta and 13 Jbeta primers were used. TCRdb keeps only in-frame clones here, not all; method: immunoSEQ multiplex PCR. The sample includes some 200,000 clones, approximately 70% seen only once; the top ten take less than 3%. The chain uses TRBV11-2 and TRBJ2-5; TRBD2 is a possible D gene (6 bases). This receptor was obtained from a man aged 35-49 years in good health and CMV-seropositive. Source material: PBMCs. CDR3 in amino acids: CASSSRAGPQETQYF. CDR3 DNA sequence: TGTGCCAGCAGCTCCCGAGCGGGCCCCCAAGAGACCCAGTACTTC.